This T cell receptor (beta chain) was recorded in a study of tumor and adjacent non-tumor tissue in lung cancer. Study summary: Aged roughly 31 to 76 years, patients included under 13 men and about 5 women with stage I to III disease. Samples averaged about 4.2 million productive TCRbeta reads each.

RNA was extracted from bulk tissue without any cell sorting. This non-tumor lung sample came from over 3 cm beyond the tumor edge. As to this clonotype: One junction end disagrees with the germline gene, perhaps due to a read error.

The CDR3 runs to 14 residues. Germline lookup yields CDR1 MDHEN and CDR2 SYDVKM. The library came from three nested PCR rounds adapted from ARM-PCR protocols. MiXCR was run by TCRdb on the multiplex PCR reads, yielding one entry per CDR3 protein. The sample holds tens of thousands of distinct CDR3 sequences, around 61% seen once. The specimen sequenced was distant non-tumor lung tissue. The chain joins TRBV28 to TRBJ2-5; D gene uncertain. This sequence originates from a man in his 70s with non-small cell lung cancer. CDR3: CASSHVNQREIQYF. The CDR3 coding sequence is TGTGCCAGCAGCCACGTAAACCAAAGAGAGATCCAGTATTTC.